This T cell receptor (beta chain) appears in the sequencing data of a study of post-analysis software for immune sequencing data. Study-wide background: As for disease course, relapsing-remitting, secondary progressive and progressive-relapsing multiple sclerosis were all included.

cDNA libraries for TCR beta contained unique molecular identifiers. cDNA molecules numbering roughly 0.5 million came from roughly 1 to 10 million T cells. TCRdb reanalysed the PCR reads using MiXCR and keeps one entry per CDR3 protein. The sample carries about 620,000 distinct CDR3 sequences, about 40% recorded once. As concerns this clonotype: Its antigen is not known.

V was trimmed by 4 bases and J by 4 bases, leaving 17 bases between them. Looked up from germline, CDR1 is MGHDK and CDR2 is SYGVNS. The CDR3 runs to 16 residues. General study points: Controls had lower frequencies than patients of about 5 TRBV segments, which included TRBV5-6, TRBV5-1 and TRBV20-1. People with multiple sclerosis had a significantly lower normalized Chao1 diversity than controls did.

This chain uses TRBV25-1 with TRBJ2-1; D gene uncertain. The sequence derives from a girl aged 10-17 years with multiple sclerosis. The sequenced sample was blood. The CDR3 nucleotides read TGTGCCAGCAGTGCCCCCGGAAGGACCCTATACAATGAGCAGTTCTTC. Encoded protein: CASSAPGRTLYNEQFF.